The 28 T cell receptor beta chains below were found in one sample sequenced in a study of vaccination and CD4 T cells after COVID-19. Treatment meaning: approximately nine-day PBMC culture with coronavirus spike peptide pools or control peptides (ViraFEST assay). Their specific antigens are unknown. Sequencing of the DNA from cultured CD4+ T cells was carried out with the Oncomine TCR Beta short-read assay. TCRdb re-derived calls from the PCR reads in MiXCR, one entry per CDR3 protein. The data hold fewer than 20,000 distinct CDR3 sequences, with 50% observed a single time. The sample consisted of CD4+ T cells from blood, cultured in vitro. These receptors all come from a human donor who had recovered from COVID-19.

This clonotype showed up just a few times. The CDR3 DNA sequence: TGTGCCAGCAGCCGAAATTGGACAGACAATCAGCCCCAGCATTTT. Its protein product is CASSRNWTDNQPQHF. The V and J genes are TRBV7-3 and TRBJ1-5, with D possibly TRBD1 on 6 matching bases. Per germline, CDR1 SGHTA and CDR2 FQGTGA. The CDR3 has 15 residues. V lost 5 bases, J lost 3 bases, and 14 bases lay in between.

This rearrangement joins TRBV10-3 to TRBJ2-2, with 8 bases lining up with TRBD1. The CDR3 contains 14 residues. V dropped 5 bases and J dropped 7; count of bases not matched to a gene: 6. Germline CDR1 reads ENHRY; CDR2 reads SYGVKD. CDR3 nucleotides: TGTGCCATCAGTTTGGACAGGGCCAACGGGGAGCTGTTTTTT. It yields the protein CAISLDRANGELFF.

The sample holds a few counts of this clonotype. The gene calls are TRBV6-1 and TRBJ1-2; maybe TRBD1 (5 bases). The germline gives CDR1 MNHNS, CDR2 SASEGT. The CDR3 contains 14 residues. Deletions cut 4 bases from V and 5 bases from J, with 14 bases between. Here the CDR3 reads CASSVQVAGYGYTF. The CDR3 bases are TGTGCCAGCAGTGTCCAGGTAGCAGGGTATGGCTACACCTTC.

The chain combines TRBV6-2 or TRBV6-3 with TRBJ1-1; TRBD1 is a possible D gene (6 bases). The CDR3 sequence is 15 residues long. V was shortened by 4 bases and J by 8 bases, with 20 bases between the two germline ends. CDR1 and CDR2 (germline): MNHEY, SVGEGT. The CDR3 here is CASSLPNRGVKEAFF. The CDR3 DNA follows: TGTGCCAGCAGTTTACCCAATAGGGGGGTTAAGGAAGCTTTCTTT.

V and J are TRBV12-3 or TRBV12-4 and TRBJ1-2; D ambiguous. The CDR3 has 13 amino acids. Trimming stripped 6 bases from V and 0 bases from J, with 8 bases between. CDR3 sequence reads: CASSRGTNYGYTF. CDR3 sequence (DNA): TGTGCCAGCAGCCGAGGAACTAACTATGGCTACACCTTC.

The rearrangement links TRBV27 to TRBJ2-7; 7 bases line up with TRBD2. V dropped 5 bases and J dropped 1; count of bases not matched to a gene: 8. This CDR3 region has 15 residues. Germline V gives CDR1 MNHEY, CDR2 SMNVEV (reference sequence). The CDR3 loop is CASSRWEGGSYEQYF. In DNA, the CDR3 is TGTGCCAGCAGTCGCTGGGAGGGTGGTTCCTACGAGCAGTACTTC.

V is TRBV19 and J is TRBJ2-5; no reliable D call. Trimming removed 5 bases from V and 5 bases from J, with 12 bases in between. Germline loops: CDR1 LNHDA, CDR2 SQIVND (reference sequence). The CDR3 consists of 13 residues. CDR3 bases: TGTGCCAGTAGTTCCGCATTAGGGGAGACCCAGTACTTC. Encoded protein: CASSSALGETQYF. The variable domain in full, with the rest retrieved from reference TRBV19 and TRBJ2-5, is DGGITQSPKYLFRKEGQNVTLSCEQNLNHDAMYWYRQDPGQGLRLIYYSQIVNDFQKGDIAEGYSVSREKKESFPLTVTSAQKNPTAFYLCASSSALGETQYFGPGTRLLVL.

This clonotype occurred a few times. This chain joins TRBV14 and TRBJ1-1; the D gene is possibly TRBD1 (6 bases). The CDR3 contains 17 residues. V dropped 4 bases and J dropped 4 bases, with 22 bases sitting between them. CDR1 and CDR2 (germline): SGHDN, FVKESK. The CDR3, as DNA: TGTGCCAGCAGCCCTAAAGAGGGGGTGGGGGCAAGCACTGAAGCTTTCTTT. This sequence encodes CASSPKEGVGASTEAFF. Full variable domain (remainder filled in from reference TRBV14 and TRBJ1-1): EAGVTQFPSHSVIEKGQTVTLRCDPISGHDNLYWYRRVMGKEIKFLLHFVKESKQDESGMPNNRFLAERTGGTYSTLKVQPAELEDSGVYFCASSPKEGVGASTEAFFGQGTRLTVV.

The chain employs TRBV25-1 and TRBJ2-2; D uncertain. The CDR3 has 14 residues. The germline CDR1 and CDR2 sequences are MGHDK and SYGVNS. V dropped 7 bases and J dropped 2 bases, with 11 bases sitting between them. The CDR3 nucleotides are TGTGCCAGCAAACCCAGCCTTAACACCGGGGAGCTGTTTTTT. Residues: CASKPSLNTGELFF.

The chain's CDR3 is CASSLSGTAQETQYF. The DNA for the CDR3 is TGTGCCAGCAGTTTATCAGGGACGGCGCAAGAGACCCAGTACTTC. This rearrangement joins TRBV28 to TRBJ2-5; D possibly matches TRBD1 or TRBD2 (5 bases each). Per germline, CDR1 MDHEN and CDR2 SYDVKM. Trimming stripped 1 base from V and 2 bases from J, with 11 bases between. CDR3 length: 15 residues. The full variable domain, with the rest looked up from reference TRBV28 and TRBJ2-5, is DVKVTQSSRYLVKRTGEKVFLECVQDMDHENMFWYRQDPGLGLRLIYFSYDVKMKEKGDIPEGYSVSREKKERFSLILESASTNQTSMYLCASSLSGTAQETQYFGPGTRLLVL.

The V gene is TRBV4-1, the J gene TRBJ1-3; D gene uncertain. Germline lookup yields CDR1 MGHRA and CDR2 YSYEKL. The CDR3 has 18 residues. Between the trimmed V and J ends, which lost 1 base and 1 base, there was a span of 17 bases. The CDR3 sequence: CASSQGSGRYTSGNTIYF. CDR3 nucleotides: TGCGCCAGCAGCCAAGGGTCGGGCAGGTACACGTCTGGAAACACCATATATTTT.

The sample holds one count of this clonotype. The rearrangement joins TRBV7-2 to TRBJ2-3; D gene unclear. CDR1 SGHTA and CDR2 FQGNSA come from the germline V gene. The CDR3 has 15 residues. V lost 4 bases to trimming and J lost 4 bases, with 15 bases between them. CDR3 sequence reads: CASSSPTTLADTQYF. The DNA for the CDR3 is TGTGCCAGCAGCTCACCCACGACTCTTGCAGATACGCAGTATTTT.

V gene TRBV27 combines with J gene TRBJ1-1; a possible D gene is TRBD1 (5 bases). Deletions cut 1 base from V and 0 bases from J, with 12 bases between. Germline CDR1 reads MNHEY; CDR2 reads SMNVEV (reference sequence). The CDR3 covers 16 residues. CDR3 sequence reads: CASSLLGVGVNTEAFF. As DNA, the CDR3 is TGTGCCAGCAGTTTATTGGGAGTGGGGGTGAACACTGAAGCTTTCTTT.

The V and J genes are TRBV11-1 and TRBJ2-1, with D maybe TRBD1 (5 bases). This CDR3 comprises 14 residues. Trimming shortened V by 5 bases and J by 8 bases, and 16 bases separated the two germline ends. Germline CDR1 SGHAT, CDR2 FQDESV (reference sequence). The CDR3: CASSPRPTGDEQFF. The DNA for the CDR3 is TGTGCCAGCAGCCCTCGGCCCACAGGTGATGAGCAGTTCTTC.

This chain joins TRBV20-1 and TRBJ2-5; TRBD1 matches at 8 bases. In germline, CDR1 is DFQATT, CDR2 SNEGSKA (reference sequence). V lost 6 bases to trimming and J lost 4 bases; unmatched junction nucleotides: 13. This CDR3 spans 15 amino acids. The CDR3 is CSANSGQGNLETQYF. Here the CDR3 DNA reads TGCAGTGCCAACTCCGGACAGGGTAATTTAGAGACCCAGTACTTC.

The J gene is TRBJ1-5, the V gene TRBV20-1, with D unclear. The CDR3 consists of 14 residues. Deletions cut 0 bases from V and 9 bases from J, with 15 bases between. Germline lookup yields CDR1 DFQATT and CDR2 SNEGSKA (reference sequence). Written as DNA, the CDR3 is TGCAGTGCTAGAGATTGGAGCGTCGATCCGCCCCAGCATTTT. Its protein product is CSARDWSVDPPQHF.

This clonotype was detected a few times. The chain employs TRBV10-3 and TRBJ2-2; D not certain. The V gene's germline CDR1 is ENHRY and CDR2 SYGVKD. The CDR3 consists of 13 residues. Trimming took off 3 bases at V and 6 bases at J, with 8 bases between the two ends. The CDR3 DNA sequence: TGTGCCATCAGTGAAACCGGGTCCGGGGAGCTGTTTTTT. Amino acid sequence: CAISETGSGELFF.

CDR3 bases: TGCAGTGCTAGCGAGGACAGGGACAAGCAGTACTTC. Amino acids: CSASEDRDKQYF. The chain links TRBV20-1 to TRBJ2-7, with TRBD1 matching over 8 bases. CDR3 length equals 12 residues. Looked up from germline, CDR1 is DFQATT and CDR2 is SNEGSKA (reference sequence). J gave up 8 bases and V 3 bases, and 6 bases lay outside the gene matches.

The chain has TRBV11-3 and TRBJ2-1; tentatively, D is TRBD2 (5 bases). The V gene's germline CDR1 is SGHNT and CDR2 YENEEA. The CDR3 is 13 amino acids. V gave up 3 bases and J gave up 12 bases, with 15 bases separating them. The DNA for the CDR3 is TGTGCCAGCAGCTTTACGGGAAGCCAAACGCAGTTCTTC. Protein product: CASSFTGSQTQFF.

This clonotype turned up a few times. This chain uses TRBV5-1 with TRBJ1-2; TRBD1 matches at 8 bases. Losses at the gene ends were 0 bases for V and 2 bases for J; bases not matched to a gene: 0. Per germline, CDR1 SGHRS and CDR2 YFSETQ. The CDR3 totals 14 residues. CDR3 sequence (DNA): TGCGCCAGCAGCTTGGGACAGGGGAACTATGGCTACACCTTC. Translating gives CASSLGQGNYGYTF.

This clonotype showed up just a few times. The chain links TRBV6-1 to TRBJ2-5, with D hard to call. V shed 2 bases and J shed 5 bases, with 3 bases lying between them. Germline CDR1 reads MNHNS; CDR2 reads SASEGT. CDR3 size: 11 residues. This chain's CDR3 is CASSELETQYF. Written as DNA, the CDR3 is TGTGCCAGCAGTGAATTGGAGACCCAGTACTTC.

The gene calls are TRBV20-1 and TRBJ1-5; a weak D match, TRBD1 (6 bases). Germline V CDR1 and CDR2: DFQATT, SNEGSKA (reference sequence). Deletions cut 6 bases from V and 2 bases from J, with 14 bases between. CDR3 length equals 14 residues. The CDR3 is CSAGKQGGNQPQHF. In nucleotides, the CDR3 is TGCAGTGCGGGGAAACAGGGTGGCAATCAGCCCCAGCATTTT.

The chain uses TRBV11-2 and TRBJ1-1; TRBD1 aligns across 9 bases. V lost 7 bases to trimming and J lost 3 bases; unmatched junction nucleotides: 15. The CDR3 spans 17 residues. Germline CDR1 SGHAT, CDR2 FQNNGV. DNA of the CDR3: TGTGCCAGCACCCACAGGGGGCGGATTACATGGGACACTGAAGCTTTCTTT. Protein sequence: CASTHRGRITWDTEAFF. Full variable domain (rest looked up from reference TRBV11-2 and TRBJ1-1): EAGVAQSPRYKIIEKRQSVAFWCNPISGHATLYWYQQILGQGPKLLIQFQNNGVVDDSQLPKDRFSAERLKGVDSTLKIQPAKLEDSAVYLCASTHRGRITWDTEAFFGQGTRLTVV.

In DNA, the CDR3 is TGTGCCACCAGCAGAGATCTCAGGGGGGAGACCCAGTACTTC. Encoded protein: CATSRDLRGETQYF. This chain joins TRBV15 and TRBJ2-5, with 7 bases that match TRBD1. The V segment lost 0 bases and the J segment 5 bases; nucleotides outside the gene matches: 3. CDR3 length equals 14 residues. Germline CDR1 reads LNHNV; CDR2 reads YYDKDF (reference sequence).

There are a few counts of this clonotype. V gene TRBV7-3 combines with J gene TRBJ2-2; perhaps D is TRBD1 or TRBD2 (5 bases each). The CDR3 is made up of 17 amino acids. The germline gives CDR1 SGHTA, CDR2 FQGTGA. V was pared by 5 bases and J by 5 bases, with 21 bases between. CDR3 DNA sequence: TGTGCCAGCAGCCCCACCTACCTGGGACCTGCGACCGGGGAGCTGTTTTTT. Residues: CASSPTYLGPATGELFF.

The chain is built from TRBV7-9 and TRBJ2-7; 11 bases match TRBD2. Germline V gene data show CDR1 as SEHNR and CDR2 as FQNEAQ (reference sequence). Trimming removed 5 bases from V and 7 bases from J; junction bases left unmatched: 10. The length of the CDR3 is 15 residues. CDR3 nucleotides: TGTGCCAGCAGCCCCGGACTAGCGGGCTCGGAGGAGCAGTACTTC. It specifies CASSPGLAGSEEQYF.

The chain links TRBV11-2 to TRBJ2-7, with 7 bases matching TRBD1. The CDR3 length is 15 residues. V lost 5 bases to trimming and J lost 5 bases; unmatched junction nucleotides: 12. Per germline, CDR1 SGHAT and CDR2 FQNNGV. The CDR3 is CASSLGQVGVHEQYF. The CDR3 DNA follows: TGTGCCAGCAGCCTCGGACAGGTTGGGGTTCACGAGCAGTACTTC. Variable domain in full (rest from reference TRBV11-2 and TRBJ2-7): EAGVAQSPRYKIIEKRQSVAFWCNPISGHATLYWYQQILGQGPKLLIQFQNNGVVDDSQLPKDRFSAERLKGVDSTLKIQPAKLEDSAVYLCASSLGQVGVHEQYFGPGTRLTVT.

This chain joins TRBV28 and TRBJ1-5; tentative D call: TRBD1 (5 bases). The CDR3 is 13 amino acids. Trimming took 2 bases from V and 9 from J, leaving 11 bases between them. The germline V gene has CDR1 MDHEN and CDR2 SYDVKM. CDR3 amino acids: CASSLTGARPQHF. CDR3 coding DNA: TGTGCCAGCAGTTTAACCGGGGCCCGGCCCCAGCATTTT.